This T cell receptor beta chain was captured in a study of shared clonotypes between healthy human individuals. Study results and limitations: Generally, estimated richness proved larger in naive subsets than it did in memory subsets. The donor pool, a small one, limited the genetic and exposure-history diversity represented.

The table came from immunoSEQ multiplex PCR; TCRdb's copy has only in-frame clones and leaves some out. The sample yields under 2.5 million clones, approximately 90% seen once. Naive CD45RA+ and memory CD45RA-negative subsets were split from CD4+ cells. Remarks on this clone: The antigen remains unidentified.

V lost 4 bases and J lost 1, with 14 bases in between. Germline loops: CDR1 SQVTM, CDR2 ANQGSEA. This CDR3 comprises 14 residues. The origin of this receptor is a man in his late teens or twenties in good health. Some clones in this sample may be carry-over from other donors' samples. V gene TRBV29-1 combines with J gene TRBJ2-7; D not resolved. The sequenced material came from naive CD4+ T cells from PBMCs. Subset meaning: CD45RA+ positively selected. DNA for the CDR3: TGCAGCGTTGCGGGCAGACCGCCTTCCTACGAGCAGTACTTC. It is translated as CSVAGRPPSYEQYF.